This T cell receptor (beta chain) was observed in a study of blood T cell repertoires in COVID-19. Germline CDR1 SGDLS, CDR2 YYNGEE. V trimming: 0 bases; J trimming: 5 bases; junction bases outside the gene matches: 6. The CDR3 length is 15 residues. Authors' data handling: Estimation of nucleated cell counts relied on the amplification of reference gene primers. The protocol was immunoSEQ multiplex PCR, while the TCRdb copy is restricted to in-frame clones and leaves out a portion. The DNA gave D and trimming, while V, J and clone size come from that table. The sample contains fewer than 300,000 clones, 80% to 85% of which appear only once.

The sequenced sample was peripheral blood. This TCR was recovered from a woman aged 60-70 years with active or convalescent COVID-19. J is TRBJ1-1 and V is TRBV9; 8 bases line up with TRBD1. CDR3 sequence: CASSVEAGGGTEAFF. The CDR3 DNA reads as TGTGCCAGCAGCGTAGAAGCAGGGGGCGGGACTGAAGCTTTCTTT. The full variable domain, its missing parts supplied by reference TRBV9 and TRBJ1-1, is DSGVTQTPKHLITATGQRVTLRCSPRSGDLSVYWYQQSLDQGLQFLIQYYNGEERAKGNILERFSAQQFPDLHSELNLSSLELGDSALYFCASSVEAGGGTEAFFGQGTRLTVV.